These T cell receptor beta chains were read from a single sample in a study of T-cell memory formation after mild COVID-19. TCRdb re-analysed the 5' RACE reads in MiXCR, keeping a single row per CDR3 protein. The sample carries some 200,000 distinct CDR3 sequences, over 9.5% recorded once. Sequenced input: PBMCs or a T cell subset sorted from them (not recorded which). Every receptor here comes from a man between 18 and 29 years old who had mild COVID-19 (a few samples of this study predate the infection). Cell type and time point are not known. CDR3s include the opening cysteine and the closing phenylalanine or tryptophan. The D gene is left open where the match is weak. The listing skips clone size in some rows; elsewhere it reads once, few, many or a size class.

size: -
D: TRBD1
V: TRBV12-3/TRBV12-4
J: TRBJ1-2
DNA: TGTGCCAGCAGTTTAGGGGGGACAGGAGGACCCGGTGGCTACACCTTC
CDR3: CASSLGGTGGPGGYTF

size: -
D: TRBD2
V: TRBV4-3
J: TRBJ2-1
DNA: TGCGCCAGCAGCCGTTTAGCGGGGGCCTACAATGAGCAGTTCTTC
CDR3: CASSRLAGAYNEQFF

size: -
D: -
V: TRBV5-1
J: TRBJ2-5
DNA: TGCGCCAGCAGCACGGACCCGCGGGGTCAAGAGACCCAGTACTTC
CDR3: CASSTDPRGQETQYF

size: -
D: TRBD1
V: TRBV3-1
J: TRBJ2-7
DNA: TGTGCCAGCAGCCAAGAGGCGACAGGGTATTACGAGCAGTACTTC
CDR3: CASSQEATGYYEQYF

size: -
D: -
V: TRBV5-1
J: TRBJ2-7
DNA: TGCGCCAGCAGCTTGGTGGCAGCGGTTCCCGAGCAGTACTTC
CDR3: CASSLVAAVPEQYF

size: -
D: -
V: TRBV7-9
J: TRBJ1-1
DNA: TGTGCCAGCAGCTTCCAACTATCATATGAAGCTTTCTTT
CDR3: CASSFQLSYEAFF

size: few
D: TRBD2
V: TRBV14
J: TRBJ2-1
DNA: TGTGCCAGCAGCCAAGATCTTAGGCTAGCGGGGGGACACAATGAGCAGTTCTTC
CDR3: CASSQDLRLAGGHNEQFF

size: few
D: -
V: TRBV4-2
J: TRBJ1-2
DNA: TGTGCCAGCAGCCAAGTGGGAGGGAATGGCTACACCTTC
CDR3: CASSQVGGNGYTF

size: few
D: TRBD1
V: TRBV12-3/TRBV12-4
J: TRBJ1-4
DNA: TGTGCCAGCAGTTTGGGACAGGGGGCAAGTAATGAAAAACTGTTTTTT
CDR3: CASSLGQGASNEKLFF

size: -
D: TRBD1
V: TRBV7-2
J: TRBJ1-5
DNA: TGTGCCAGCAGTCACGACAGGGCCGGGCAGCCCCAGCATTTT
CDR3: CASSHDRAGQPQHF

size: -
D: TRBD2
V: TRBV20-1
J: TRBJ2-1
DNA: TGCAGTGCTAGAGATCCGGGGGGACCTTTTAACAATGAGCAGTTCTTC
CDR3: CSARDPGGPFNNEQFF

size: many
D: TRBD2
V: TRBV7-2
J: TRBJ2-5
DNA: TGTGCCAGCAGCCCTTCCTCGGGGGCTAGCGGGGGCCCCCGAGAGACCCAGTACTTC
CDR3: CASSPSSGASGGPRETQYF

size: many
D: -
V: TRBV4-1
J: TRBJ2-3
DNA: TGCGCCAGCAGCCAAGAAGGGAGCCCTAACACAGATACGCAGTATTTT
CDR3: CASSQEGSPNTDTQYF

size: -
D: -
V: TRBV5-6
J: TRBJ2-2
DNA: TGTGCCAGCACCACTGTCCGGGCAGCGAACACCGGGGAGCTGTTTTTT
CDR3: CASTTVRAANTGELFF

size: few
D: -
V: TRBV9
J: TRBJ1-2
DNA: TGTGCCAGCAGCGTCGGGACGGATCCCTATGGCTACACCTTC
CDR3: CASSVGTDPYGYTF

size: many
D: -
V: TRBV12-3/TRBV12-4
J: TRBJ1-5
DNA: TGTGCCAGCAGCCCCGACGGGGGCTTTAGTCAGCCCCAGCATTTT
CDR3: CASSPDGGFSQPQHF

size: -
D: -
V: TRBV4-1
J: TRBJ1-1
DNA: TGCGCCAGCAGCCAGCCCCCGGGTTTCGTCCTTGGAGTCACTGAAGCTTTCTTT
CDR3: CASSQPPGFVLGVTEAFF

size: many
D: -
V: TRBV10-1
J: TRBJ2-2
DNA: TGCGCCAGCAGTGTGGCAGGGCGGGACGGGGAGCTGTTTTTT
CDR3: CASSVAGRDGELFF

size: few
D: -
V: TRBV3-1
J: TRBJ2-3
DNA: TGTGCCAGCAGCCAAGACTGGGGGAGGAGTACGCAGTATTTT
CDR3: CASSQDWGRSTQYF

size: -
D: TRBD2
V: TRBV5-5
J: TRBJ2-6
DNA: TGTGCCAGCAGCCATCTAGCGGCTGGGGCCAACGTCCTGACTTTC
CDR3: CASSHLAAGANVLTF

size: many
D: -
V: TRBV7-2
J: TRBJ2-5
DNA: TGTGCCAGCAACCCCTACCAGGAGACCCAGTACTTC
CDR3: CASNPYQETQYF

size: -
D: -
V: TRBV5-1
J: TRBJ2-7
DNA: TGCGCCAGCAGCTTGGTAGCCCACGAGCAGTACTTC
CDR3: CASSLVAHEQYF

size: few
D: -
V: TRBV7-9
J: TRBJ2-1
DNA: TGTGCCAGCAGAAACAATAGGGTGAGGGAACAGTTCTTC
CDR3: CASRNNRVREQFF

size: -
D: -
V: TRBV6-5
J: TRBJ1-2
DNA: TGTGCCAGCAGTTACAGGGGCTACTATGGCTACACCTTC
CDR3: CASSYRGYYGYTF

size: -
D: -
V: TRBV6-5
J: TRBJ1-1
DNA: TGTGCCAGCAGACAACAGACAGGGAACACTGAAGCTTTCTTT
CDR3: CASRQQTGNTEAFF

size: once
D: TRBD2
V: TRBV7-9
J: TRBJ2-2
DNA: TGTGCCAGCAGCTCCGGGACTAGCGGGGGGGTTAACACCGGGGAGCTGTTTTTT
CDR3: CASSSGTSGGVNTGELFF

size: many
D: TRBD1
V: TRBV9
J: TRBJ1-3
DNA: TGTGCCAGCAGTACACAGGGGATCAGTGGAAACACCATATATTTT
CDR3: CASSTQGISGNTIYF

size: few
D: TRBD2
V: TRBV3-1
J: TRBJ2-7
DNA: TGTGCCGCGGGGGCCTACGAGCAGTACTTC
CDR3: CAAGAYEQYF

size: -
D: -
V: TRBV20-1
J: TRBJ1-1
DNA: TGCAGTGCCCCTCTTTTGGCCACGAACACTGAAGCTTTCTTT
CDR3: CSAPLLATNTEAFF

size: few
D: TRBD1
V: TRBV7-9
J: TRBJ1-6
DNA: TGTGCCAGCAGCCACCGACAGGGGGTTTCACCCCTCCACTTT
CDR3: CASSHRQGVSPLHF

size: few
D: TRBD1
V: TRBV19
J: TRBJ1-2
DNA: TGTGCCAGTAGCCTTGGACAGGGGTACTATGGCTACACCTTC
CDR3: CASSLGQGYYGYTF

size: many
D: -
V: TRBV11-2
J: TRBJ1-1
DNA: TGTGCCAGCAGCTTAGGACAGTCGAACACTGAAGCTTTCTTT
CDR3: CASSLGQSNTEAFF

size: few
D: -
V: TRBV4-2
J: TRBJ2-3
DNA: TGTGCCAGCAGCTGGAGTCGTTCCTACACAGATACGCAGTATTTT
CDR3: CASSWSRSYTDTQYF

size: few
D: -
V: TRBV10-3
J: TRBJ2-6
DNA: TGTGCCATCTCGAACCGATCTGGGGCCAACGTCCTGACTTTC
CDR3: CAISNRSGANVLTF

size: -
D: TRBD1
V: TRBV11-3
J: TRBJ2-5
DNA: TGTGCCAGCAGCAAAGGCAGGGGGACGGTGGAGACCCAGTACTTC
CDR3: CASSKGRGTVETQYF

size: -
D: -
V: TRBV6-4
J: TRBJ1-1
DNA: TGTGCCAGCAGTCTTGACTTTAACACTGAAGCTTTCTTT
CDR3: CASSLDFNTEAFF

size: -
D: TRBD1
V: TRBV15
J: TRBJ2-6
DNA: TGTGCCACCAGCGGCCACAGGGGTTCTGGGGCCAACGTCCTGACTTTC
CDR3: CATSGHRGSGANVLTF

size: -
D: -
V: TRBV6-6
J: TRBJ1-2
DNA: TGTGCCAGCAGTTACTCGGGGGAGGGCTATGGCTACACCTTC
CDR3: CASSYSGEGYGYTF

size: many
D: TRBD1
V: TRBV6-2/TRBV6-3
J: TRBJ1-5
DNA: TGTGCCAGCAGCAATGACAGGGTGGGCAATCAGCCCCAGCATTTT
CDR3: CASSNDRVGNQPQHF

size: -
D: TRBD2
V: TRBV7-3
J: TRBJ2-3
DNA: TGTGCCAGCAGCTCGGGAGGACTAGCGGGGGGCACAGATACGCAGTATTTT
CDR3: CASSSGGLAGGTDTQYF

size: -
D: -
V: TRBV2
J: TRBJ1-5
DNA: TGTGCCAGCAGTGCAGGGTACAATCAGCCCCAGCATTTT
CDR3: CASSAGYNQPQHF

size: -
D: -
V: TRBV7-8
J: TRBJ1-1
DNA: TGTGCCAGCAGCCCACTGTCACGGGACTCGGGCGCTTTCTTT
CDR3: CASSPLSRDSGAFF

size: -
D: TRBD1
V: TRBV15
J: TRBJ1-5
DNA: TGTGCCACCAGCAGGGTAGGGGGCCGTACCCCCCACAGCAATCAGCCCCAGCATTTT
CDR3: CATSRVGGRTPHSNQPQHF

size: few
D: -
V: TRBV11-2
J: TRBJ2-1
DNA: TGTGCCAGCAGCGACTATGGGGGTACCTACAATGAGCAGTTCTTC
CDR3: CASSDYGGTYNEQFF

size: -
D: -
V: TRBV7-2
J: TRBJ2-1
DNA: TGTGCCAGCAGAGGAAGCGGACAGTCACAATACAATGAGCAGTTCTTC
CDR3: CASRGSGQSQYNEQFF

size: many
D: -
V: TRBV7-9
J: TRBJ2-3
DNA: TGTGCCAGCAGCTCCGACTGGGGCACAGATACGCAGTATTTT
CDR3: CASSSDWGTDTQYF

size: -
D: TRBD2
V: TRBV20-1
J: TRBJ2-2
DNA: TGCAGTGGAGCGGGGGGGCCCGGGGAGCTGTTTTTT
CDR3: CSGAGGPGELFF

size: -
D: TRBD1
V: TRBV4-1
J: TRBJ2-1
DNA: TGCGCCAGCAGCCAACCCGGGACAGGGGACTACAATGAGCAGTTCTTC
CDR3: CASSQPGTGDYNEQFF

size: -
D: -
V: TRBV5-1
J: TRBJ1-2
DNA: TGCGCCAGCAGCCTCACCCCGGTTGAGGGGATCTATGGCTACACCTTC
CDR3: CASSLTPVEGIYGYTF

size: few
D: -
V: TRBV18
J: TRBJ2-5
DNA: TGTGCCAGCTCACCACCGCACCCTACCTCGTACCAAGAGACCCAGTACTTC
CDR3: CASSPPHPTSYQETQYF

size: many
D: -
V: TRBV7-2
J: TRBJ2-3
DNA: TGTGCCAGCAGCTTAAGTAGCGGCCTCACAAATACGCAGTATTTT
CDR3: CASSLSSGLTNTQYF

size: many
D: -
V: TRBV7-3
J: TRBJ2-2
DNA: TGTGCCAGCAGTCTTCACAGTGCTGGGAACACCGGGGAGCTGTTTTTT
CDR3: CASSLHSAGNTGELFF

size: few
D: -
V: TRBV28
J: TRBJ1-3
DNA: TGTGCCAGCGCCATTACCCAAACAGGGAGGGACACCATATATTTT
CDR3: CASAITQTGRDTIYF

size: many
D: -
V: TRBV28
J: TRBJ2-1
DNA: TGTGCCAGCAGCACCGGGGCATACAATGAGCAGTTCTTC
CDR3: CASSTGAYNEQFF

size: few
D: TRBD1
V: TRBV5-4
J: TRBJ1-2
DNA: TGTGCCAGCAGCCGTGGACAGGGGCAGGGTCGGGGCTACACCTTC
CDR3: CASSRGQGQGRGYTF

size: -
D: -
V: TRBV7-9
J: TRBJ2-4
DNA: TGTGCCAGCAGCTTAGGTTGGCAGGGAGCAAACATTCAGTACTTC
CDR3: CASSLGWQGANIQYF

size: few
D: TRBD1
V: TRBV4-1
J: TRBJ1-5
DNA: TGCGCCAGCAGCCGGGGACAGGGGGGTGACAATCAGCCCCAGCATTTT
CDR3: CASSRGQGGDNQPQHF

size: -
D: TRBD1
V: TRBV5-1
J: TRBJ1-1
DNA: TGCGCCAGCAGCTTGGTAGGGACAGGGGTCACTGAAGCTTTCTTT
CDR3: CASSLVGTGVTEAFF

size: few
D: -
V: TRBV12-3/TRBV12-4
J: TRBJ2-2
DNA: TGTGCCAGCAGCTCCGTCAAGTGGCCTTTGAACACCGGGGAGCTGTTTTTT
CDR3: CASSSVKWPLNTGELFF